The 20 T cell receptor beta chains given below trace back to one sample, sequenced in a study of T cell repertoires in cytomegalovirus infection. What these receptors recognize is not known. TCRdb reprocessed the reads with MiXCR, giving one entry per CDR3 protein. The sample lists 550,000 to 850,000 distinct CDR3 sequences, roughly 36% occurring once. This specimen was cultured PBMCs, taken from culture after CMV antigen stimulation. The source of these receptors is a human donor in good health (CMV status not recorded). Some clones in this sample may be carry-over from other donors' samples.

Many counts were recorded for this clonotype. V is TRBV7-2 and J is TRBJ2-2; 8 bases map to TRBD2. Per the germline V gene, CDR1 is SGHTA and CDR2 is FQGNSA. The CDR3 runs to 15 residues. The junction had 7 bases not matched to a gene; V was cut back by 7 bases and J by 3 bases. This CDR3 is CASTRSGGDTGELFF. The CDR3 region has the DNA TGTGCCAGCACACGGAGCGGGGGTGACACCGGGGAGCTGTTTTTT.

CDR3 DNA: TGCAGTGCTAGACGGGGGAAGAGGGAGACCCAGTACTTC. Translation gives CSARRGKRETQYF. The genes are TRBV20-1 and TRBJ2-5; D may be TRBD2 (6 bases). Per germline, CDR1 DFQATT and CDR2 SNEGSKA (reference sequence). This CDR3 comprises 13 residues. Trimming took off 2 bases at V and 5 bases at J, with 12 bases between the two ends.

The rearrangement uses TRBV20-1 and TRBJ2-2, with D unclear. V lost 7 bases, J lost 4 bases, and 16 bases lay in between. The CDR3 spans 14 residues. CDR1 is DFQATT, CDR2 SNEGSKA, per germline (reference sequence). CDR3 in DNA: TGCAGTGTGTCGGGTAGTCCGAGCACCGGGGAGCTGTTTTTT. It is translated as CSVSGSPSTGELFF.

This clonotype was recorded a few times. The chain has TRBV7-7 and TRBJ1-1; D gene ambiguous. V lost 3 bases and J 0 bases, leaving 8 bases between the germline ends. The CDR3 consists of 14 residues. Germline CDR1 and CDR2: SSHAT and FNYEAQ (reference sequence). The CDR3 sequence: CASSFGRVNTEAFF. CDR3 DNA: TGTGCCAGCAGCTTTGGACGGGTGAACACTGAAGCTTTCTTT. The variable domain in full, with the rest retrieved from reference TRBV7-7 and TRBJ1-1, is GAGVSQSPRYKVTKRGQDVTLRCDPISSHATLYWYQQALGQGPEFLTYFNYEAQPDKSGLPSDRFSAERPEGSISTLTIQRTEQRDSAMYRCASSFGRVNTEAFFGQGTRLTVV.

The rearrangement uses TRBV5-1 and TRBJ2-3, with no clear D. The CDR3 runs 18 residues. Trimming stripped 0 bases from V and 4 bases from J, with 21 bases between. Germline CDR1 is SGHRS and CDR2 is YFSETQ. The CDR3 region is CASSLARMGVGTPDTQYF. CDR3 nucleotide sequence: TGCGCCAGCAGCTTGGCCCGGATGGGCGTAGGAACCCCAGATACGCAGTATTTT.

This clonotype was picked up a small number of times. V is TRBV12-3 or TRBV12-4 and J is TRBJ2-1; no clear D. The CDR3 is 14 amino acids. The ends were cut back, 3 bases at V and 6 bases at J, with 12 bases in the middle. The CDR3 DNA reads TGTGCCAGCAGTTTGTTTAGTCGGGTCAATGAGCAGTTCTTC. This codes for CASSLFSRVNEQFF.

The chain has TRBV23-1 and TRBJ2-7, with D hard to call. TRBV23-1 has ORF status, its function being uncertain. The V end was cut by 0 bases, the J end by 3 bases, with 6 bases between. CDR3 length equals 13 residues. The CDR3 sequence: CASSQSGIYEQYF. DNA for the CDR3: TGCGCCAGCAGTCAATCGGGGATCTACGAGCAGTACTTC.

The CDR3 region is CASSPPVGGEKLFF. The CDR3 DNA reads as TGTGCCAGCAGCCCCCCGGTGGGTGGTGAAAAACTGTTTTTT. J is TRBJ1-4 and V is TRBV2; D ambiguous. Germline V gene data show CDR1 as SNHLY and CDR2 as FYNNEI. V was clipped by 6 bases and J by 7 bases, with 15 bases between them. CDR3 length: 14 residues. The complete variable domain, with remaining parts taken from reference TRBV2 and TRBJ1-4, reads EPEVTQTPSHQVTQMGQEVILRCVPISNHLYFYWYRQILGQKVEFLVSFYNNEISEKSEIFDDQFSVERPDGSNFTLKIRSTKLEDSAMYFCASSPPVGGEKLFFGSGTQLSVL.

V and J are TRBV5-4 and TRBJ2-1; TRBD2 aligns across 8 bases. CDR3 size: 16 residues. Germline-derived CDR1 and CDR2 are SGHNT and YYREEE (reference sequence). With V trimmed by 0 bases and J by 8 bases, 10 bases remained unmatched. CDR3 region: CASSLDVSGSTDEQFF. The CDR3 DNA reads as TGTGCCAGCAGCTTGGATGTCAGCGGGAGTACAGATGAGCAGTTCTTC.

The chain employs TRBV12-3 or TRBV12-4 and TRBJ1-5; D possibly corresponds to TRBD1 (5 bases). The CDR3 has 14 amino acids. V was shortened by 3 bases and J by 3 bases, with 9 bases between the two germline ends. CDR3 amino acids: CASSFPGLNQPQHF. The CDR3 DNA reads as TGTGCCAGCAGTTTCCCGGGGCTCAATCAGCCCCAGCATTTT.

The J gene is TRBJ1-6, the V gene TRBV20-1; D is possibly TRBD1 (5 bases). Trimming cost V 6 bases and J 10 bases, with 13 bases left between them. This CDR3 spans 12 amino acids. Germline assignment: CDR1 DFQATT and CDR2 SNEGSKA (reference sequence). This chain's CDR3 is CSAKRRGSPLHF. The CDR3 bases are TGCAGTGCAAAGAGGAGGGGATCACCCCTCCACTTT.

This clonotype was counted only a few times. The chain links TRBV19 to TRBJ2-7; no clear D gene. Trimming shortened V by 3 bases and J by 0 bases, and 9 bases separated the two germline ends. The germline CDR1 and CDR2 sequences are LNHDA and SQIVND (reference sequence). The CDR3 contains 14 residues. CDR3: CASSMQRNSYEQYF. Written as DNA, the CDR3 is TGTGCCAGTAGTATGCAGAGGAACTCCTACGAGCAGTACTTC.

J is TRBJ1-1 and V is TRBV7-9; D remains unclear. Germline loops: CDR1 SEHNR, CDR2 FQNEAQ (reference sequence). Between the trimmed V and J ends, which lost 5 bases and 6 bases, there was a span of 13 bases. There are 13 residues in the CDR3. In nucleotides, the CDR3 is TGTGCCAGCAGCACCCCGGAGATACCTGAAGCTTTCTTT. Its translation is CASSTPEIPEAFF. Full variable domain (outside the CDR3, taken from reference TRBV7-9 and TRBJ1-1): DTGVSQNPRHKITKRGQNVTFRCDPISEHNRLYWYRQTLGQGPEFLTYFQNEAQLEKSRLLSDRFSAERPKGSFSTLEIQRTEQGDSAMYLCASSTPEIPEAFFGQGTRLTVV.

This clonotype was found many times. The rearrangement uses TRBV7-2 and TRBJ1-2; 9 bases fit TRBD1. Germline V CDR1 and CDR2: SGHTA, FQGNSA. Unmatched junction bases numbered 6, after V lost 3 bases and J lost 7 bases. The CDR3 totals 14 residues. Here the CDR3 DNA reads TGTGCCAGCAGCTTCCGGGACAGGGTGGCTGGCTACACCTTC. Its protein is CASSFRDRVAGYTF.

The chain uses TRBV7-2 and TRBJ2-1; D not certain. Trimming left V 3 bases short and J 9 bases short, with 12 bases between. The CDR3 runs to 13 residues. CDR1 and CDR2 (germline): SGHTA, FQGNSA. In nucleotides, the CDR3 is TGTGCCAGCAGCTTGGCATTAGGTGGTGAGCAGTTCTTC. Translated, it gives CASSLALGGEQFF.

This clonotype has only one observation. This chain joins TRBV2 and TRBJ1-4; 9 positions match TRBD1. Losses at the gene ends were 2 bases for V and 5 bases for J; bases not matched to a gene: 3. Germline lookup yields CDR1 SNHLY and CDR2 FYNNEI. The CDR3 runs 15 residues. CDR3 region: CASSETGTGNEKLFF. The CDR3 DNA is TGTGCCAGCAGTGAAACCGGGACAGGGAATGAAAAACTGTTTTTT.

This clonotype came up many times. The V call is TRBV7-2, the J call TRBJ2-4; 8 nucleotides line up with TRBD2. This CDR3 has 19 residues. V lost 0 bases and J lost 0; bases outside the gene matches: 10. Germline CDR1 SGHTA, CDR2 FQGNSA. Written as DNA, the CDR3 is TGTGCCAGCAGCTTAGCCAGCGGGAGTGGGGACATAGCCAAAAACATTCAGTACTTC. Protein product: CASSLASGSGDIAKNIQYF. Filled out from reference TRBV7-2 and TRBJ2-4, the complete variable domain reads GAGVSQSPSNKVTEKGKDVELRCDPISGHTALYWYRQSLGQGLEFLIYFQGNSAPDKSGLPSDRFSAERTGGSVSTLTIQRTQQEDSAVYLCASSLASGSGDIAKNIQYFGAGTRLSVL.

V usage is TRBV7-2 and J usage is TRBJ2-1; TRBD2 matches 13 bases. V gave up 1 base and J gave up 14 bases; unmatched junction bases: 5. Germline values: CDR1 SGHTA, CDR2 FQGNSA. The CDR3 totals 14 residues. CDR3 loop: CASSLGGLAGKEFF. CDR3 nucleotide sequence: TGTGCCAGCAGCTTAGGGGGACTAGCGGGAAAGGAGTTCTTC.

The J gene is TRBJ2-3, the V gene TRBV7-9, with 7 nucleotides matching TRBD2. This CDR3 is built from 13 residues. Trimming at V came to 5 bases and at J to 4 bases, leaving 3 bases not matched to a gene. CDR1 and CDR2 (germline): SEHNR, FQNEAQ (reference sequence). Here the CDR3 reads CASSGRGSDTQYF. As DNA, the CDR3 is TGTGCCAGCAGCGGGAGGGGCTCAGATACGCAGTATTTT.

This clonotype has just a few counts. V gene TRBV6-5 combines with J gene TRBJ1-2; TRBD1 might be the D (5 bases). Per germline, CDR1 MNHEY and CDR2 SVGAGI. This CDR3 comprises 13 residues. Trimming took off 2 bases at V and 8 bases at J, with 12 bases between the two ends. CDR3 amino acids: CASSYAGKEGYTF. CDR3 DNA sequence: TGTGCCAGCAGTTACGCAGGGAAGGAAGGCTACACCTTC.